This T cell receptor beta chain comes out of a study of T cell repertoires in cytomegalovirus infection. As for the study in general: Public TCR beta signature analysis indicated the presence of both CMV infection and matching HLA type. Whole-study results and caveats: Summed public TCR beta family frequency identified CMV carriers bearing the relevant HLA. HLA-C-restricted CMV clonotypes gave the most frequent clonotype in two of eight donors.

TCRdb reprocessed the reads via MiXCR and lists one record per CDR3 protein. Here the sample spans some 150,000 distinct CDR3 sequences, 6.5% being singletons. This clonotype was counted at least ten times. As yet, its antigen is unknown. Germline V CDR1 and CDR2: LNHDA, SQIVND (reference sequence). With 5 bases clipped from V and 0 bases from J, the junction kept 6 bases outside the gene matches. The length of the CDR3 is 15 residues. The sample taken for sequencing was PBMCs. The chain employs TRBV19 and TRBJ1-2; the match to TRBD1 covers 7 bases. The receptor comes from a human donor in good health (CMV status not recorded). Some clones in this sample may be carry-over from other donors' samples. CDR3 DNA: TGTGCCAGTAGTCCCGGGACAGTAACTAACTATGGCTACACCTTC. Translation: CASSPGTVTNYGYTF. The complete variable domain, with remaining parts taken from reference TRBV19 and TRBJ1-2, reads DGGITQSPKYLFRKEGQNVTLSCEQNLNHDAMYWYRQDPGQGLRLIYYSQIVNDFQKGDIAEGYSVSREKKESFPLTVTSAQKNPTAFYLCASSPGTVTNYGYTFGSGTRLTVV.